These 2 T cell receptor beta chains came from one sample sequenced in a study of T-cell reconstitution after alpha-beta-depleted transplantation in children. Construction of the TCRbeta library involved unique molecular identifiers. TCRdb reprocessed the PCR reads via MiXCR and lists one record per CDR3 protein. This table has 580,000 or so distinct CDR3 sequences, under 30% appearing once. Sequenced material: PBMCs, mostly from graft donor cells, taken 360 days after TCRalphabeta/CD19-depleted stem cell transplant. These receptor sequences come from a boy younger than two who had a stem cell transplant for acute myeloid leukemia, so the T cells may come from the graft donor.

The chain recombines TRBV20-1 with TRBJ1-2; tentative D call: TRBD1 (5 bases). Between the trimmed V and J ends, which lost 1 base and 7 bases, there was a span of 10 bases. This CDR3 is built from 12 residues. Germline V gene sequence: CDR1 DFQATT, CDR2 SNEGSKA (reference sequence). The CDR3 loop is CSARVREFGYTF. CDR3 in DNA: TGCAGTGCTAGAGTCAGGGAATTTGGCTACACCTTC.

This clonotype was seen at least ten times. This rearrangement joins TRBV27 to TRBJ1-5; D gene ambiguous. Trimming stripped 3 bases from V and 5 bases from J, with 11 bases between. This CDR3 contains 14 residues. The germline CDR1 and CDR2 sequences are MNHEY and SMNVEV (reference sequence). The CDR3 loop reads CASSLSGVYQPQHF. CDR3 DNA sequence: TGTGCCAGCAGTTTGAGCGGGGTTTATCAGCCCCAGCATTTT.